The 25 T cell receptor beta chains listed next were all sequenced from one sample in a study of blood T cell repertoires in COVID-19. Clones were read by immunoSEQ multiplex PCR, and TCRdb kept only the in-frame ones, dropping some. The sample includes over 100,000 clones, around 82% of them seen just once. The sample consisted of peripheral blood. The receptors stem from a woman aged 45-65 years with acute or convalescent COVID-19.

This clone was seen only once. The rearrangement uses TRBV23-1 and TRBJ1-5, with 8 bases identical to TRBD1. TRBV23-1 counts as an open reading frame of uncertain function. Trimming removed 7 bases from V and 2 bases from J; junction bases left unmatched: 16. The length of the CDR3 is 18 residues. The CDR3, as DNA: TGCGCCAGCACTCGGCCGAGTGGGTGGACAGGGTGCAATCAGCCCCAGCATTTT. Translation: CASTRPSGWTGCNQPQHF.

This clone was detected a few times. The V call is TRBV12-3 or TRBV12-4, the J call TRBJ1-1; D remains unclear. Trimming took 6 bases from V and 4 from J, leaving 12 bases between them. CDR3 length equals 13 residues. CDR3 loop: CASSSGILTEAFF. As DNA, the CDR3 is TGTGCCAGCAGCTCGGGGATTCTCACTGAAGCTTTCTTT.

This chain links TRBV6-4 with TRBJ1-4, with a weak D call TRBD1 (5 bases). This CDR3 has 14 amino acids. V shed 6 bases and J shed 2 bases, with 10 bases lying between them. Germline CDR1 MRHNA, CDR2 SNTAGT. CDR3 DNA: TGTGCCAGCAGAGCGACAGTCACTAATGAAAAACTGTTTTTT. Its protein is CASRATVTNEKLFF.

This clone was seen only once. The chain recombines TRBV5-1 with TRBJ2-7; the match to TRBD2 covers 11 bases. V lost 2 bases and J lost 6; bases outside the gene matches: 16. CDR1 SGHRS and CDR2 YFSETQ come from the germline V gene. CDR3 size: 18 residues. Here the CDR3 reads CASSFSLSGGASDPEQYF. DNA for the CDR3: TGCGCCAGCAGCTTCTCCCTTAGCGGGGGGGCCTCGGATCCCGAGCAGTACTTC.

The V gene is TRBV12-3 or TRBV12-4, the J gene TRBJ2-2; 7 bases map to TRBD1. Trimming at V came to 6 bases and at J to 6 bases, leaving 4 bases not matched to a gene. CDR3 size: 13 residues. The CDR3 region is CASRGDRAGELFF. For the CDR3, the DNA is TGTGCCAGCAGGGGAGACAGGGCCGGGGAGCTGTTTTTT.

V and J are TRBV18 and TRBJ1-5, with D possibly matching TRBD1 (6 bases). This CDR3 comprises 16 residues. V was clipped by 3 bases and J by 6 bases, with 18 bases between them. Germline values: CDR1 KGHSH, CDR2 LQKENI. The CDR3 bases are TGTGCCAGCTCACCCCAAGGCGGGGGCGGGGGTCAGCCCCAGCATTTT. Protein product: CASSPQGGGGGQPQHF. Full variable domain (outside the CDR3, taken from reference TRBV18 and TRBJ1-5): NAGVMQNPRHLVRRRGQEARLRCSPMKGHSHVYWYRQLPEEGLKFMVYLQKENIIDESGMPKERFSAEFPKEGPSILRIQQVVRGDSAAYFCASSPQGGGGGQPQHFGDGTRLSIL.

This sequence joins TRBV3-1 (or the pseudogene TRBV3-2) and TRBJ2-3, with 7 bases aligning to TRBD2. CDR1 and CDR2 from the germline V gene are LGHDT and YNNKEL (reference sequence). This CDR3 spans 13 amino acids. The ends lost 3 bases at V and 6 bases at J; junction bases unmatched: 3. CDR3 sequence reads: CASSQNGGDTQYF. The CDR3 DNA sequence: TGTGCCAGCAGCCAGAACGGGGGGGATACGCAGTATTTT.

The J gene is TRBJ1-2, the V gene TRBV5-1; 7 nucleotides align to TRBD1. CDR1 is SGHRS and CDR2 is YFSETQ in the germline V gene. The V and J ends lost 2 bases and 0 bases, in that order; junction bases with no gene match: 7. The CDR3 runs 16 residues. The CDR3 reads CASSFTGQPSNYGYTF. For the CDR3, the DNA is TGCGCCAGCAGCTTTACGGGACAGCCTTCTAACTATGGCTACACCTTC.

This chain connects TRBV9 to TRBJ1-1, with D uncertain. Trimming cost V 0 bases and J 11 bases, with 17 bases left between them. Germline V gene lookup returns CDR1 SGDLS and CDR2 YYNGEE. The CDR3 covers 14 residues. CDR3 sequence reads: CASSVGAEEVGAFF. CDR3 DNA: TGTGCCAGCAGCGTAGGGGCTGAGGAGGTTGGGGCTTTCTTT.

This chain links TRBV6-1 with TRBJ2-2; D is ambiguous. V was shortened by 1 base and J by 3 bases, with 9 bases between the two germline ends. Germline CDR1 is MNHNS and CDR2 is SASEGT. The length of the CDR3 is 15 residues. CDR3 DNA sequence: TGTGCCAGCAGTGAAGAGCGCAGCCACACCGGGGAGCTGTTTTTT. This gives the protein CASSEERSHTGELFF.

The chain employs TRBV11-2 and TRBJ2-1; the D is unclear. This CDR3 comprises 16 residues. Trimming stripped 3 bases from V and 4 bases from J, with 16 bases between. CDR1 is SGHAT, CDR2 FQNNGV, per germline. The CDR3 DNA reads TGTGCCAGCAGCTTTCCCGGTGGGCCCAATTACAATGAGCAGTTCTTC. Its translation: CASSFPGGPNYNEQFF.

This clone has more than one count but fewer than ten. This sequence joins TRBV19 and TRBJ1-5; D unresolved. V gave up 3 bases and J gave up 4 bases, with 10 bases separating them. Germline V gene sequence: CDR1 LNHDA, CDR2 SQIVND (reference sequence). This CDR3 is built from 14 residues. The CDR3 loop is CASSIVRRNQPQHF. The CDR3 DNA sequence: TGTGCCAGTAGTATCGTGAGGAGGAATCAGCCCCAGCATTTT.

The chain links TRBV2 to TRBJ2-2; no firm D call. Germline CDR1 SNHLY, CDR2 FYNNEI. V was cut by 3 bases and J by 7 bases, with 12 bases left in between. The CDR3 extends over 14 amino acids. The CDR3: CASSDRPPVGELFF. The CDR3 DNA follows: TGTGCCAGCAGTGACAGGCCCCCGGTCGGGGAGCTGTTTTTT.

The chain links TRBV18 to TRBJ1-2; 7 bases fit TRBD1. J lost 3 bases, V lost 4 bases, and 5 bases had no gene match. CDR1 is KGHSH and CDR2 is LQKENI in the germline V gene. The CDR3 extends over 14 amino acids. CDR3 DNA: TGTGCCAGCTCACTAGTCGACAGGGACTATGGCTACACCTTC. This translates into CASSLVDRDYGYTF.

V usage is TRBV5-3 and J usage is TRBJ2-1; tentative D call: TRBD2 (6 bases). TRBV5-3 is filed as an ORF, its function uncertain. Trimming stripped 4 bases from V and 3 bases from J, with 8 bases between. The CDR3 has 13 residues. The CDR3 protein is CARSPGSYNEQFF. The CDR3 nucleotides read TGTGCCAGAAGCCCCGGGAGCTACAATGAGCAGTTCTTC.

The gene calls are TRBV6-5 and TRBJ1-2; D uncertain. The CDR3 spans 14 residues. V was shortened by 7 bases and J by 7 bases, with 19 bases between the two germline ends. The V gene's germline CDR1 is MNHEY and CDR2 SVGAGI. CDR3 in DNA: TGTGCCAGCACGCTAACATCGGGTGTGATTGGCTACACCTTC. Translated: CASTLTSGVIGYTF.

The CDR3: CASSPKGLGTEAFF. The CDR3 coding sequence is TGTGCCAGCTCACCTAAGGGGCTGGGCACTGAAGCTTTCTTT. The rearrangement joins TRBV18 to TRBJ1-1; the D gene is possibly TRBD1 (5 bases). The ends were cut back, 3 bases at V and 4 bases at J, with 12 bases in the middle. This CDR3 region has 14 residues. The germline V gene has CDR1 KGHSH and CDR2 LQKENI.

V and J are TRBV7-2 and TRBJ2-7; 7 nucleotides match TRBD1. The germline gives CDR1 SGHTA, CDR2 FQGNSA. The CDR3 is 16 residues long. V lost 2 bases, J lost 3 bases, and 10 bases stayed unmatched. DNA of the CDR3: TGTGCCAGCAGCTTATCCTCCGGGACAGACTTCTACGAGCAGTACTTC. It yields the protein CASSLSSGTDFYEQYF.

This chain uses TRBV5-1 with TRBJ1-6, with D perhaps matching TRBD1 (5 bases). The ends were cut back, 1 base at V and 9 bases at J, with 14 bases in the middle. Germline V lookup: CDR1 SGHRS, CDR2 YFSETQ. The CDR3 totals 15 residues. CDR3 loop: CASSLSLGHISPLHF. The CDR3 coding sequence is TGCGCCAGCAGCTTGAGCCTTGGACACATTTCACCCCTCCACTTT.

This clone is a singleton in its sample. This chain links TRBV5-4 with TRBJ1-3; perhaps TRBD1 as D (6 bases). CDR3 length: 12 amino acids. V was shortened by 3 bases and J by 7 bases, with 8 bases between the two germline ends. Looked up from germline, CDR1 is SGHNT and CDR2 is YYREEE (reference sequence). The CDR3 is CASSYDRNTIYF. Here the CDR3 DNA reads TGTGCCAGCAGCTATGACAGGAACACCATATATTTT.

As to this clone: Mismatch with germline at one junction end may stem from a read error. The genes are TRBV6-1 and TRBJ2-2, with no clear D. This CDR3 contains 12 residues. Germline assignment: CDR1 MNHNS and CDR2 SASEGT. The CDR3 reads CASIEQLGELFF. The CDR3 coding sequence is TGTGCCAGCATTGAACAACTCGGGGAGCTGTTTTTT.

J is TRBJ2-1 and V is TRBV15; 7 bases are a match to TRBD2. V shed 5 bases and J 0 bases; nucleotides not matched to a gene: 7. CDR3 length equals 16 residues. Germline-derived CDR1 and CDR2 are LNHNV and YYDKDF (reference sequence). The CDR3 protein is CATSPRLAASYNEQFF. Written as DNA, the CDR3 is TGTGCCACCAGCCCCCGCCTAGCGGCCTCCTACAATGAGCAGTTCTTC.

V and J are TRBV11-2 and TRBJ1-2, with 9 bases matching TRBD1. Germline assignment: CDR1 SGHAT and CDR2 FQNNGV. J was trimmed by 6 bases and V by 6 bases; bases with no gene match: 8. The CDR3 is 14 amino acids. This CDR3 is CASSTTGGADGYTF. The CDR3 DNA sequence: TGTGCCAGCAGTACAACAGGGGGCGCAGATGGCTACACCTTC.

This chain joins TRBV20-1 and TRBJ2-2; D possibly corresponds to TRBD2 (7 bases). In germline, CDR1 is DFQATT, CDR2 SNEGSKA (reference sequence). V lost 1 base and J 11 bases, leaving 8 bases between the germline ends. This CDR3 has 11 amino acids. CDR3 amino acids: CSARGGGELFF. The CDR3 DNA is TGCAGTGCTAGAGGGGGGGGCGAGCTGTTTTTT.

To note about this clone: It is unclear where the CDR3 begins or ends on the DNA, so no DNA is shown, and the CDR3 is as TCRdb lists it. The chain is built from TRBV27 and TRBJ1-2. Germline-derived CDR1 and CDR2 are MNHEY and SMNVEV (reference sequence). The CDR3 totals 15 residues, both ends included. The chain's CDR3 is CASSSSGGKAYGYTF.